The rows below give T cell receptor beta chains drawn from one sample of a study of blood T cell repertoires in COVID-19. The protocol was immunoSEQ multiplex PCR, while the TCRdb copy is restricted to in-frame clones and leaves out a portion. The table shows tens of thousands of clones, with over 60% occurring only once. The material sequenced was peripheral blood. The origin of the receptors is a man between 65 and 85 years old with COVID-19, enrolled during active disease. Both conserved end residues are part of each CDR3. D genes are given only for firm matches. Clone size is given for some rows only: seen once, a few or many times, or a class if the clone is expanded.

J gene | clone size | D gene | V gene | CDR3 length | CDR3 DNA | CDR3 protein
TRBJ2-3 | NA | NA | TRBV4-3 | 13 | TGCGCCAGCAGTCCAAACGGGGTGAATACGCAGTATTTT | CASSPNGVNTQYF
TRBJ1-4 | NA | NA | TRBV5-1 | 14 | TGCGCCAGCAGCTTTACGGCAGGGAATGAAAAACTGTTTTTT | CASSFTAGNEKLFF
TRBJ2-2 | NA | NA | TRBV7-3 | 16 | TGTGCCAGCAGCTTAAACGGGGGAGCGAACACCGGGGAGCTGTTTTTT | CASSLNGGANTGELFF
TRBJ1-5 | NA | NA | TRBV10-3 | 13 | TGTGCCTCGGGGTTGGTCGCTAATCAGCCCCAGCATTTT | CASGLVANQPQHF
TRBJ1-5 | once | NA | TRBV3-1/TRBV3-2 | 15 | TGTGCCAGCAGCCAAGAGTTGTCAGGAGGGCAGCCCCAGCATTTT | CASSQELSGGQPQHF
TRBJ1-5 | NA | NA | TRBV24-1 | 15 | TGTGCCACCAGTGAGGCAGGCCCTAGCAATCAGCCCCAGCATTTT | CATSEAGPSNQPQHF
TRBJ2-1 | few | NA | TRBV7-2 | 15 | TGTGCCAGCTGTCCCACGGGAGTAGGGTACAATGAGCAGTTCTTC | CASCPTGVGYNEQFF
TRBJ1-2 | NA | NA | TRBV3-1/TRBV3-2 | 15 | TGTGCCAGCAGCCAAGCCCCAGGGACTAACTATGGCTACACCTTC | CASSQAPGTNYGYTF
TRBJ1-3 | NA | TRBD1 | TRBV5-4 | 13 | TGTGCCAGCAGCGGCCGGGACAGTAACACCATATATTTT | CASSGRDSNTIYF
TRBJ2-6 | NA | TRBD1 | TRBV18 | 16 | TGTGCCAGCTCACCACCGGTATTTTCGGGACAGGGGAGTAGGACTTTC | CASSPPVFSGQGSRTF
TRBJ1-3 | NA | NA | TRBV5-6 | 16 | TGTGCCAGCAGCTTGTTCCGAGGGGACATCGAAACGACCATATATTTT | CASSLFRGDIETTIYF
TRBJ2-7 | NA | TRBD1 | TRBV24-1 | 17 | TGTGCCACCAGTGATCCCCGGACAGGGGTGAGGTCCTACGAGCAGTACTTC | CATSDPRTGVRSYEQYF
TRBJ2-7 | NA | NA | TRBV29-1 | 12 | TGCAGCGTTGGGGAGGAATCGGGCGAGCAGTACTTC | CSVGEESGEQYF
TRBJ2-5 | NA | TRBD2 | TRBV30 | 15 | TGTGCCTGGAGTGTATTGGCGGGAGTGGAAGAGACCCAGTACTTC | CAWSVLAGVEETQYF
TRBJ2-2 | medium-sized | TRBD1 | TRBV5-4 | 18 | TGTGCCAGCAGCTTGGATTTATGGGACAGTCTACGAACCGGGGAGCTGTTTTTT | CASSLDLWDSLRTGELFF
TRBJ2-7 | NA | TRBD1 | TRBV7-9 | 17 | TGTGCCAGCAGCTCAAATCGGGACAGGGGATTTTCCTACGAGCAGTACTTC | CASSSNRDRGFSYEQYF
TRBJ1-1 | NA | TRBD1 | TRBV3-1/TRBV3-2 | 13 | TGTGCCAGCAGAGACACAGGGGGCACTGAAGCTTTCTTT | CASRDTGGTEAFF
TRBJ1-5 | NA | NA | TRBV2 | 14 | TGTGCCAGCAGGTGGAGGGACCAACAACAGCCCCAGCATTTT | CASRWRDQQQPQHF
TRBJ1-2 | NA | NA | TRBV4-1 | 12 | TGCGCCAGCAGCCACCCCCGGTCTGGCTACACCTTC | CASSHPRSGYTF